Listed below are T cell receptor beta chains from one sample, sequenced in a study of early T cells in non-severe SARS-CoV-2 infection. From the 5' RACE reads, TCRdb called clonotypes with MiXCR, one entry per CDR3 protein. The table has about 76,000 distinct CDR3 sequences, roughly 10% seen once; the top ten hold 4.7%. Sequenced: whole blood. These receptors were taken from an adult who was a healthcare worker with PCR-confirmed SARS-CoV-2 infection or an uninfected control (not recorded which). Both conserved end residues are part of each CDR3.

TRBV19	TRBJ2-3	CASSIRQGRADTQYF
TRBV7-9	TRBJ2-3	CASSIGLAGGSDTQYF
TRBV19	TRBJ1-2	CASSSPGLESGYTF
TRBV5-6	TRBJ2-5	CASRRLAGLETQYF
TRBV11-2	TRBJ1-1	CASSLEGRLNTEAFF
TRBV12-3/TRBV12-4	TRBJ2-3	CASSSLTSGGPHLEDTQYF
TRBV3-1	TRBJ2-7	CASSQAAQEDEQYF
TRBV7-8	TRBJ1-1	CASSSDSKSNTEAFF
TRBV29-1	TRBJ2-3	CSVEANTDTQYF
TRBV11-2	TRBJ2-3	CASSLGRGAITDTQYF
TRBV5-1	TRBJ1-1	CASSSTPGQGQEAFF
TRBV6-4	TRBJ1-2	CASSHPARWDYGYTF
TRBV3-1	TRBJ2-7	CASSPGLGAYEQYF
TRBV29-1	TRBJ1-1	CSVALNTEAFF
TRBV20-1	TRBJ2-1	CSASDASSYNEQFF
TRBV7-2	TRBJ1-4	CASSLVRVEKLFF
TRBV7-2	TRBJ2-3	CASSLGRPPTDTQYF
TRBV27	TRBJ1-5	CASKAYSNQPQHF
TRBV12-3/TRBV12-4	TRBJ2-5	CTSTPAEAGETQYF
TRBV5-6	TRBJ1-5	CASSLGGGPNNQPQHF
TRBV6-1	TRBJ1-2	CASKGEHYGYTF
TRBV4-1	TRBJ1-2	CASSLGQSLSNYGYTF
TRBV11-2	TRBJ2-1	CASSLFVADNEQFF
TRBV11-3	TRBJ1-1	CASSSSAGTEAFF
TRBV3-1	TRBJ1-5	CASSQGGGAFSQPQHF
TRBV5-6	TRBJ2-4	CASSLSIGTAVRPYF
TRBV6-2/TRBV6-3	TRBJ2-7	CASTQRGLLYEQYF
TRBV10-3	TRBJ2-3	CAISGVGGGGGTDTQYF
TRBV3-1	TRBJ2-1	CASSQVAVAGGDEQFF
TRBV20-1	TRBJ1-4	CSAQRGAREKLFF
TRBV9	TRBJ2-1	CASSGRGFYNEQFF
TRBV7-3	TRBJ2-1	CASSRGGGSYNEQFF
TRBV19	TRBJ2-7	CASRGGLYEQYF
TRBV9	TRBJ1-6	CASSVGPNSPLHF
TRBV12-3/TRBV12-4	TRBJ2-2	CASRGFWGTSGELFF
TRBV11-2	TRBJ2-3	CASSGRTSGATASTDTQYF
TRBV21-1	TRBJ2-1	CASSRQGASDEQFF
TRBV15	TRBJ1-5	CATSPRGGGGQPQHF
TRBV6-2/TRBV6-3	TRBJ2-3	CASKVSGAGGTDTQYF
TRBV18	TRBJ2-6	CASSPRQTYNSGANVLTF
TRBV10-3	TRBJ1-3	CAISESRGVSGNTIYF
TRBV7-6	TRBJ2-2	CASTANPGHPTGELFF
TRBV9	TRBJ2-1	CASAGGLAVYNEQFF
TRBV12-3/TRBV12-4	TRBJ1-1	CASSPLTGGLEAFF
TRBV6-5	TRBJ2-7	CASSYGDPGSSYEQYF
TRBV6-2/TRBV6-3	TRBJ2-7	CASSYSSEQYF
TRBV12-3/TRBV12-4	TRBJ1-2	CASSSAGDYGYTF
TRBV7-9	TRBJ2-7	CASSHEDRGLYEQYF
TRBV29-1	TRBJ2-1	CSAPGQGSTYNEQFF
TRBV20-1	TRBJ1-2	CSARPGHSYGYTF